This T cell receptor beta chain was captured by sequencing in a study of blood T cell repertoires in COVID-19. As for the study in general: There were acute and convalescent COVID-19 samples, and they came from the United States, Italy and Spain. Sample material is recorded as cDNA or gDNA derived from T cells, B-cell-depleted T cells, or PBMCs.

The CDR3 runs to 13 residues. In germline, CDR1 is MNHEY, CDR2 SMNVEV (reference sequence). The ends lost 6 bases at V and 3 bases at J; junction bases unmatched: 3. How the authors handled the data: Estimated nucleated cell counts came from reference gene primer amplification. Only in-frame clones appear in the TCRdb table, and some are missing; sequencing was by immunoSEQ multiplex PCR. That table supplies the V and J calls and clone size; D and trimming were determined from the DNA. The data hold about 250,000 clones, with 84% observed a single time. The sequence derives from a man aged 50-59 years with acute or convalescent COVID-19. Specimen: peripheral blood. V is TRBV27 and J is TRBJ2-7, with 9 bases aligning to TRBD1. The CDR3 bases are TGTGCCAGCAGGGACAGGGGATTCTACGAGCAGTACTTC. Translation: CASRDRGFYEQYF.